The 22 T cell receptor beta chains listed next were all sequenced from one sample in a study of shared clonotypes between healthy human individuals. TCRdb's copy holds only in-frame clones and misses some; the assay was immunoSEQ multiplex PCR. The data show some 700,000 clones, with 90% seen just once and less than 40% held by the top ten. Material: memory CD8+ T cells from PBMCs. As for subset: CD45RO+ cells pooled with CCR7-negative TemRA cells. The receptors stem from a man aged 18 to 29 in good health. Some clones in this sample may be carry-over from other donors' samples.

Notes on this clone: The sample has other DNA sequences that encode this CDR3 too. This rearrangement joins TRBV7-9 to TRBJ2-2; D is ambiguous. V was shortened by 5 bases and J by 4 bases, with 8 bases between the two germline ends. The V gene's germline CDR1 is SEHNR and CDR2 FQNEAQ (reference sequence). This CDR3 region has 13 residues. The CDR3 is CASSPSGTGELFF. CDR3 in DNA: TGTGCCAGCAGCCCCTCCGGCACCGGGGAGCTGTTTTTT.

The genes are TRBV27 and TRBJ2-7; D perhaps matches TRBD1 (5 bases). This CDR3 is built from 16 residues. Germline lookup yields CDR1 MNHEY and CDR2 SMNVEV (reference sequence). V lost 2 bases to trimming and J lost 4 bases, with 18 bases between them. Written as DNA, the CDR3 is TGTGCCAGCAGTTTACGGGTGGAAGGGGTTGCGTACGAGCAGTACTTC. Translated: CASSLRVEGVAYEQYF.

In nucleotides, the CDR3 is TGCAGCGTTGAACCTACAAGCTCCTACAATGAGCAGTTCTTC. It yields the protein CSVEPTSSYNEQFF. This rearrangement joins TRBV29-1 to TRBJ2-1; no clear D. This CDR3 has 14 amino acids. Germline CDR1 reads SQVTM; CDR2 reads ANQGSEA. Between the trimmed V and J ends, which lost 2 bases and 0 bases, there was a span of 8 bases.

Notes on this clone: The sample has other DNA sequences that encode this CDR3 too. The chain recombines TRBV7-9 with TRBJ2-7, with D perhaps given as TRBD1 or TRBD2 (5 bases each). Germline-derived CDR1 and CDR2 are SEHNR and FQNEAQ (reference sequence). The V end lost 3 bases, the J end lost 0 bases, and 15 bases lay between the germline ends. This CDR3 has 16 amino acids. This chain's CDR3 is CASSLGPTGPSYEQYF. The CDR3 bases are TGTGCCAGCAGCTTGGGACCCACCGGGCCCTCCTACGAGCAGTACTTC. The full variable domain, in which reference TRBV7-9 and TRBJ2-7 provide the parts outside the CDR3, is DTGVSQNPRHKITKRGQNVTFRCDPISEHNRLYWYRQTLGQGPEFLTYFQNEAQLEKSRLLSDRFSAERPKGSFSTLEIQRTEQGDSAMYLCASSLGPTGPSYEQYFGPGTRLTVT.

The chain combines TRBV4-3 with TRBJ2-7; no definite D call. V lost 0 bases to trimming and J lost 1 base, with 10 bases between them. Germline V gives CDR1 LGHNA, CDR2 YSLEER. This CDR3 has 15 residues. In nucleotides, the CDR3 is TGCGCCAGCAGCCAAGATCCTGGCCGGTCCTACGAGCAGTACTTC. Residues: CASSQDPGRSYEQYF.

V and J are TRBV4-3 and TRBJ2-1; D possibly corresponds to TRBD1 (5 bases). This CDR3 has 17 residues. From germline, CDR1 is LGHNA and CDR2 YSLEER. The V end was cut by 0 bases, the J end by 1 base, with 13 bases between. The CDR3 protein is CASSQDEYRLSYNEQFF. CDR3 coding DNA: TGCGCCAGCAGCCAAGATGAGTACAGGCTATCCTACAATGAGCAGTTCTTC.

This chain uses TRBV6-1 with TRBJ2-2; D is uncertain. The germline CDR1 and CDR2 sequences are MNHNS and SASEGT. Deletions cut 3 bases from V and 1 base from J, with 9 bases between. The CDR3 spans 15 residues. CDR3 sequence: CASSDSHLNTGELFF. For the CDR3, the DNA is TGTGCCAGCAGTGACTCTCACTTGAACACCGGGGAGCTGTTTTTT.

The rearrangement links TRBV5-1 to TRBJ2-3; TRBD1 agrees at 8 bases. With 4 bases clipped from V and 0 bases from J, the junction kept 4 bases outside the gene matches. Looked up from germline, CDR1 is SGHRS and CDR2 is YFSETQ. CDR3 size: 15 residues. CDR3 DNA sequence: TGCGCCAGCAGCCTTCGACAGGGGAGCACAGATACGCAGTATTTT. Translated, it gives CASSLRQGSTDTQYF.

The chain links TRBV28 to TRBJ1-5, with D maybe TRBD1 (6 bases). The germline V gene has CDR1 MDHEN and CDR2 SYDVKM. The CDR3 runs 14 residues. V was trimmed by 6 bases and J by 6 bases, leaving 15 bases between them. CDR3 nucleotides: TGTGCCAGCAGGGGAAGGGGGTTGGCTCAGCCCCAGCATTTT. Protein product: CASRGRGLAQPQHF.

The J gene is TRBJ2-7, the V gene TRBV29-1, with D possibly being TRBD1 or TRBD2 (5 bases each). Germline CDR1 SQVTM, CDR2 ANQGSEA. V was pared by 7 bases and J by 2 bases, with 15 bases between. The CDR3 runs 13 residues. The CDR3 sequence is CSADGDETYEQYF. The CDR3 region has the DNA TGCAGCGCCGATGGGGACGAGACCTACGAGCAGTACTTC.

The rearrangement joins TRBV9 to TRBJ2-2; 11 positions agree with TRBD2. CDR3 length: 16 residues. From germline, CDR1 is SGDLS and CDR2 YYNGEE. Trimming took 0 bases from V and 6 from J; bases not matched to a gene: 4. The CDR3 loop reads CASSVVVLAGAGELFF. CDR3 sequence (DNA): TGTGCCAGCAGCGTAGTGGTACTAGCGGGAGCCGGGGAGCTGTTTTTT.

The rearrangement joins TRBV5-1 to TRBJ2-3; the D is unclear. Deletions cut 0 bases from V and 1 base from J, with 18 bases between. Germline CDR1 reads SGHRS; CDR2 reads YFSETQ. The CDR3 consists of 18 residues. DNA for the CDR3: TGCGCCAGCAGCTTGGTACGGCCCCCGTCGACGGGCACAGATACGCAGTATTTT. As protein: CASSLVRPPSTGTDTQYF.

The V call is TRBV27, the J call TRBJ2-3; 8 positions match TRBD1. Trimming removed 8 bases from V and 4 bases from J; junction bases left unmatched: 17. Germline-derived CDR1 and CDR2 are MNHEY and SMNVEV (reference sequence). This CDR3 spans 17 amino acids. CDR3 region: CASVDRGLSTRPDTQYF. CDR3 nucleotides: TGTGCCAGCGTCGACAGGGGCCTCTCAACGCGGCCAGATACGCAGTATTTT.

This clone has a handful of counts. The V call is TRBV6-5, the J call TRBJ2-7; TRBD1 is a possible D gene (7 bases). This CDR3 is built from 14 residues. Trimming left V 2 bases short and J 2 bases short, with 10 bases between. Germline CDR1 and CDR2: MNHEY and SVGAGI. CDR3 DNA sequence: TGTGCCAGCAGTTACCCAGGGGGGACCTACGAGCAGTACTTC. This sequence encodes CASSYPGGTYEQYF.

This chain links TRBV11-3 with TRBJ2-7; D might be TRBD2 (5 bases). CDR3 length: 11 residues. CDR1 is SGHNT and CDR2 is YENEEA in the germline V gene. The V and J ends lost 5 bases and 5 bases respectively, with 7 bases between them. Here the CDR3 reads CASSLGDEQYF. CDR3 sequence (DNA): TGTGCCAGCAGCCTCGGGGACGAGCAGTACTTC. Based on the CDR3 plus reference TRBV11-3 and TRBJ2-7, the full variable domain is EAGVVQSPRYKIIEKKQPVAFWCNPISGHNTLYWYLQNLGQGPELLIRYENEEAVDDSQLPKDRFSAERLKGVDSTLKIQPAELGDSAVYLCASSLGDEQYFGPGTRLTVT.

V and J are TRBV29-1 and TRBJ2-7; D could derive from TRBD1 or TRBD2 (5 bases each). The germline CDR1 and CDR2 sequences are SQVTM and ANQGSEA. This CDR3 has 16 amino acids. The V end was cut by 5 bases, the J end by 0 bases, with 20 bases between. The CDR3 DNA is TGCAGCGTTAGAAAAGGGACGATGGCCCCCTCCTACGAGCAGTACTTC. Residues: CSVRKGTMAPSYEQYF.

This sequence joins TRBV5-1 and TRBJ2-7, with D perhaps matching TRBD1 (6 bases). The germline V gene encodes CDR1 SGHRS and CDR2 YFSETQ. This CDR3 spans 13 amino acids. Trimming stripped 7 bases from V and 2 bases from J, with 13 bases between. The CDR3, as DNA: TGCGCCAGCCGATTACAGGGTACCTACGAGCAGTACTTC. Translated: CASRLQGTYEQYF. Using reference TRBV5-1 and TRBJ2-7 for the parts outside the CDR3, the full variable domain is KAGVTQTPRYLIKTRGQQVTLSCSPISGHRSVSWYQQTPGQGLQFLFEYFSETQRNKGNFPGRFSGRQFSNSRSEMNVSTLELGDSALYLCASRLQGTYEQYFGPGTRLTVT.

In regard to this clone: Other DNA sequences in this specimen translate into the identical CDR3. The rearrangement uses TRBV9 and TRBJ2-2; no clear D. Germline V gene lookup returns CDR1 SGDLS and CDR2 YYNGEE. Between the trimmed V and J ends, which lost 2 bases and 0 bases, there was a span of 2 bases. The CDR3 sequence is 13 residues long. Written as DNA, the CDR3 is TGTGCCAGCAGCGTCTCGAACACCGGGGAGCTGTTTTTT. It translates to CASSVSNTGELFF.

The chain combines TRBV7-9 with TRBJ2-1, with 7 positions matching TRBD2. The CDR3 contains 14 residues. The V gene end was trimmed by 8 bases and the J gene end by 5 bases; junction bases not matched to a gene: 9. Germline CDR1 SEHNR, CDR2 FQNEAQ (reference sequence). CDR3 region: CASQPSGRNNEQFF. The CDR3 region has the DNA TGTGCCAGCCAACCTAGCGGAAGAAACAATGAGCAGTTCTTC.

This clone was counted a single time. Other DNA sequences in the sample encode the same CDR3. The rearrangement joins TRBV27 to TRBJ2-7, with TRBD1 as a possible D gene (5 bases). The germline V gene encodes CDR1 MNHEY and CDR2 SMNVEV (reference sequence). Trimming left V 0 bases short and J 7 bases short, with 13 bases between. This CDR3 contains 14 residues. The CDR3 spells CASSLSGRVGEQYF. The CDR3 DNA reads TGTGCCAGCAGTTTATCTGGCAGGGTAGGAGAGCAGTACTTC.

The chain couples TRBV7-7 to TRBJ2-2, with 12 bases fitting TRBD2. Germline loops: CDR1 SSHAT, CDR2 FNYEAQ (reference sequence). The CDR3 totals 15 residues. V was pared by 5 bases and J by 6 bases, with 4 bases of the junction left unmatched. In DNA form, the CDR3 reads TGTGCCAGCAGCGTTGGGACTAGCGGGTCCGGGGAGCTGTTTTTT. Protein sequence: CASSVGTSGSGELFF.

A note on this clone: Other DNA variants within this sample encode the same CDR3. This chain connects TRBV27 to TRBJ1-2; 10 bases line up with TRBD1. V shed 5 bases, J shed 6 bases, and the junction held 9 bases outside the gene matches. The CDR3 extends over 15 amino acids. Germline CDR1 reads MNHEY; CDR2 reads SMNVEV (reference sequence). This CDR3 reads CASSPAGTGEHGYTF. The CDR3 DNA reads as TGTGCCAGCAGTCCTGCTGGGACAGGGGAACATGGCTACACCTTC.